This T cell receptor (beta chain) emerged from a study of identical twins. Each CDR3 protein is one row after TCRdb ran MiXCR on the 5' RACE reads. The data hold about 340,000 distinct CDR3 sequences, with around an eighth observed a single time. Between the trimmed V and J ends, which lost 3 bases and 3 bases, there was a span of 12 bases. The CDR3 consists of 14 residues. Germline assignment: CDR1 MNHEY and CDR2 SMNVEV (reference sequence). General observations from the study: Models, which agreed with sharing between unrelated individuals, nonetheless underestimated the out-of-frame TCR alpha sharing seen in monozygotic twins. Fewer insertions were carried by abundant cord blood beta clonotypes, but none was seen in memory repertoires.

In regard to this clonotype: Its antigen is not known.

These data also featured in a second study, about yellow fever vaccine responses in identical twins.

The chain combines TRBV27 with TRBJ2-7, with TRBD2 as a possible D gene (6 bases). The sample comprised CD8+ T cells sorted from blood. The receptor comes from a woman aged 18-29 years in good health. The CDR3 DNA follows: TGTGCCAGCAGTTTCTCCCGGACTAACTACGAGCAGTACTTC. This translates into CASSFSRTNYEQYF.